This T cell receptor (beta chain) was captured in a study of blood T cell repertoires in COVID-19. This CDR3 contains 15 residues. In germline, CDR1 is SGHTA, CDR2 FQGNSA. The junction had 11 bases not matched to a gene; V was cut back by 5 bases and J by 5 bases. Here immunoSEQ multiplex PCR was the method, and the copy in TCRdb shows in-frame clones only, minus some. The data contain 200,000 to 300,000 clones, approximately 86% of them singletons. The TCR sequence derives from a man between 25 and 39 years old with active or convalescent COVID-19. The sample consisted of peripheral blood. J is TRBJ2-5 and V is TRBV7-2, with TRBD2 identical over 7 bases. The CDR3 loop is CASSPRSVGGETQYF. CDR3 sequence (DNA): TGTGCCAGCAGCCCACGAAGCGTCGGGGGGGAGACCCAGTACTTC. Full variable domain (rest looked up from reference TRBV7-2 and TRBJ2-5): GAGVSQSPSNKVTEKGKDVELRCDPISGHTALYWYRQSLGQGLEFLIYFQGNSAPDKSGLPSDRFSAERTGGSVSTLTIQRTQQEDSAVYLCASSPRSVGGETQYFGPGTRLLVL.